This T cell receptor (beta chain) was captured by sequencing in a study of blood T cell repertoires in COVID-19. Study information: Sample material is recorded as cDNA or gDNA derived from T cells, B-cell-depleted T cells, or PBMCs.

The CDR3 runs to 12 residues. Assay: immunoSEQ multiplex PCR; the TCRdb copy retains only in-frame clones and omits some. The sample includes 150,000 to 200,000 clones, 80% to 90% of them seen just once. The sequencing sample was made of peripheral blood. The receptor was derived from a woman of 80 years or more with COVID-19, enrolled during active disease. The chain joins TRBV21-1 to TRBJ1-1; the listed D gene, TRBD1, was not tested against the DNA. TRBV21-1 is noted as a pseudogene. In nucleotides, the CDR3 is TGTGCCAGCAGCGATAGGGGTCATGAAGCTTTCTTT. Its translation: CASSDRGHEAFF.